Given below is one T cell receptor (beta chain) in context. Its antigen is still unknown. Germline V gene lookup returns CDR1 SNHLY and CDR2 FYNNEI. The length of the CDR3 is 15 residues. J lost 7 bases, V lost 6 bases, and 10 bases had no gene match. The data are from a study of OX40 agonist ivuxolimab in advanced cancers. Background on the study: Patients got intravenous ivuxolimab at 0.01 to 10 mg/kg every 2 weeks. Enrollees could have had prior anti-PD-1, anti-PD-L1 or anti-CTLA-4 therapy, which 40% had received. Two patients with cutaneous melanoma and one with hepatocellular carcinoma, three in total, showed partial responses. Overall study findings and caveats: At 0.1 to 3.0 mg/kg, CD4+ and CD8+ blood T cells expanded clonally by week 6.

Sequencing used immunoSEQ multiplex PCR; TCRdb keeps in-frame clones, though not all of them. The data contain more than 50,000 clones, roughly nine tenths of them singletons. This receptor was obtained from an adult with an advanced solid tumor such as melanoma, head and neck, liver or kidney cancer. Source: CD4+ or CD8+ T cells sorted from blood, taken in a trial of the OX40 agonist ivuxolimab. This sequence joins TRBV2 and TRBJ2-2, with 8 bases aligning to TRBD1. CDR3 coding DNA: TGTGCCAGCAGGGGGACAGGCGGGAAGGTCGGGGAGCTGTTTTTT. This sequence encodes CASRGTGGKVGELFF.